Each of the 3 T cell receptor beta chains below was sequenced from the same sample in a study of blood T cell repertoires in COVID-19. Libraries were prepared by immunoSEQ multiplex PCR; TCRdb keeps only in-frame clonotypes and omits some of them. This repertoire shows roughly 190,000 clones, around 87% found once; its top ten account for 20% to 25%. Sequenced material: PBMCs or T cells enriched from blood (not recorded which). These receptor sequences come from a woman in her thirties or forties in a cohort exposed to, infected with or recovered from COVID-19 (not recorded which).

The genes are TRBV25-1 and TRBJ2-1, with 8 bases matching TRBD1. The CDR3 length is 15 residues. V was clipped by 6 bases and J by 0 bases; unmatched bases: 4. Looked up from germline, CDR1 is MGHDK and CDR2 is SYGVNS. The CDR3 sequence: CASRDRVSSYNEQFF. CDR3 DNA: TGTGCCAGCAGGGACAGGGTCAGCTCCTACAATGAGCAGTTCTTC.

This clone appeared once. This chain links TRBV7-9 with TRBJ1-4, with no clear D. The V gene's germline CDR1 is SEHNR and CDR2 FQNEAQ (reference sequence). This CDR3 region has 14 residues. Trimming pared 5 bases from V and 6 bases from J, leaving 13 bases between. The CDR3 DNA reads TGTGCCAGCAGCCGGACGGAGGACCATGAAAAACTGTTTTTT. Translation: CASSRTEDHEKLFF.

The chain couples TRBV19 to TRBJ2-1; 8 bases line up with TRBD2. Germline V gene sequence: CDR1 LNHDA, CDR2 SQIVND (reference sequence). CDR3 length: 12 residues. The V segment lost 7 bases and the J segment 15 bases; nucleotides outside the gene matches: 11. This chain's CDR3 is CASTGGPGSLFF. CDR3 sequence (DNA): TGTGCCAGTACGGGGGGGCCCGGGTCTTTGTTCTTC.